This T cell receptor (beta chain) was sequenced for a study of T cells in narcolepsy (dated by TCRdb to the late 2010s). A note on the overall study: Healthy control donors were enrolled in the study alongside patients who had narcolepsy type 1 or type 2 (NT1, NT2). The study sought autoreactive T cells targeting hypocretin neuron self-antigens (hypocretin, TRIB2) in narcolepsy patients, using TCR Vbeta sequencing to track clonotypes in blood and CSF. Summary of the overall study and its limitations: HCRT-specific and TRIB2-specific autoreactive clonotypes were highlighted in plots that compared CD4+ T cell clonotypes in CSF versus blood from the same patient. No sequences matching autoreactive T cell clones were contained in some blood memory CD4+ repertoires from patients and controls. Patients and controls had comparable numbers of sequenced blood memory CD4+ clonotypes, averaging about 37,000 and 33,000, respectively. Autoreactive clonotypes were reported to be detected serially in the blood of the same patients and of different patients, but not in the blood of healthy controls.

Concerning this clone: Its binding antigen is unknown. Within one base of it there is no much larger clone, and no base qualities were kept.

For TCR Vbeta sequencing, memory CD4+ T cells were sorted ex vivo from the peripheral blood of narcolepsy patients and healthy controls. Library preparation employed the immunoSEQ multiplex PCR assay. TCRdb took over this immuneACCESS table, retaining in-frame rearrangements with V and J assigned. Such tables are incomplete; in checked studies, under half of the missing clones stem from an unresolved V gene, and the remainder is unexplained. For this sample there are roughly 18,000 clones; 86% appear just once. The ten largest account for approximately 0.7% of the sample. Taken from the germline V gene, the CDR1 and CDR2 loops are SGHDT and YYEEEE. The junction shows trimming of 5 bases on V and 2 bases on J, plus 13 bases between the germline ends. Including the terminal cysteine and phenylalanine, the CDR3 comprises 14 residues. Of all the DNA, just the CDR3 is kept, 42 bases in frame from base 1.

Sequences were obtained from memory (CD45RA-) CD4+ T cells from blood. The sample's cell subset or site label, decoded: memory T cells sorted ex vivo from peripheral blood. The receptor chain draws on TRBV5-6 and TRBJ1-2; the D gene is perhaps TRBD1, from 5 matching bases. This sequence was found in a human donor in good health. The nucleotides read TGTGCCAGCAGTTGGGTCAGGGACAACTATGGCTACACCTTC. It is translated as CASSWVRDNYGYTF. The CDR3, completed at both ends by the reference TRBV5-6 and TRBJ1-2 genes, gives the full variable domain DAGVTQSPTHLIKTRGQQVTLRCSPKSGHDTVSWYQQALGQGPQFIFQYYEEEERQRGNFPDRFSGHQFPNYSSELNVNALLLGDSALYLCASSWVRDNYGYTFGSGTRLTVV.